This T cell receptor beta chain was sequenced during a study of blood T cell repertoires in COVID-19. About the research overall: Researchers got acute and convalescent COVID-19 samples from the United States, Italy and Spain. Sample material is recorded as cDNA or gDNA derived from T cells, B-cell-depleted T cells, or PBMCs.

Authors' data handling: Amplification with reference gene primers provided the estimates of nucleated cell counts. The repertoire was sequenced with immunoSEQ multiplex PCR; TCRdb's copy has only in-frame clones and lacks some. D and trimming come from the DNA, and the V and J calls and clone size come from that table. The sample carries some 93,000 clones, 80% to 90% recorded once. Trimming shortened V by 0 bases and J by 3 bases, and 8 bases separated the two germline ends. This CDR3 contains 14 residues. Germline CDR1 is SGHVS and CDR2 is FQNEAQ. Sample: peripheral blood. The V and J genes are TRBV7-8 and TRBJ1-1; a possible D gene is TRBD1 (5 bases). The clonotype comes from a man aged 60 to 75 with acute or convalescent COVID-19. In DNA form, the CDR3 reads TGTGCCAGCAGCTTAGCAGGGGTTGACACTGAAGCTTTCTTT. Its protein is CASSLAGVDTEAFF.